The T cell receptor beta chain under discussion was sequenced for a study of OX40 agonist ivuxolimab in advanced cancers. Study-level background: Every 2 weeks, patients received ivuxolimab intravenously, dosed at 0.01 to 10 mg/kg. From roughly 20 to 85 years was the age range, with a mean of around 60 years, and over 80% were male. Overall study results and limits: At 0.1 to 3.0 mg/kg, clonal expansion of CD4+ and CD8+ blood T cells had occurred by week 6.

V gave up 9 bases and J gave up 2 bases, with 16 bases separating them. The CDR3 loop spans 14 amino acids. Germline V gives CDR1 SNHLY, CDR2 FYNNEI. Notes on this clone: The antigen is undetermined.

The method was immunoSEQ multiplex PCR; TCRdb's version includes in-frame clones alone and lacks a portion of them. This table has more than 10,000 clones, 70% to 80% appearing once. Cycle 7 day 1, cycle 4 day 1, and baseline were the timepoints at which blood was sampled. The specimen comprised CD4+ or CD8+ T cells sorted from blood, sampled in a trial of the OX40 agonist ivuxolimab. The source of this sequence is an adult with an advanced solid tumor such as melanoma, head and neck, liver or kidney cancer. The rearrangement uses TRBV2 and TRBJ2-5; D not resolved. In DNA, the CDR3 is TGTGCCAGTGTTGGGTCCCGCTTTCAAGAGACCCAGTACTTC. Protein sequence: CASVGSRFQETQYF.